Listed below are T cell receptor beta chains from one sample, sequenced in a study of cytomegalovirus exposure and HLA in healthy donors. Libraries were prepared by immunoSEQ multiplex PCR; TCRdb keeps only in-frame clonotypes and omits some of them. This table holds approximately 150,000 clones, 80% found once. The material sequenced was PBMCs. These receptors were collected from a man aged 25-45 years in good health and CMV-seronegative. The CDR3 runs from the conserved cysteine through the conserved F or W.

V,J,CDR3
TRBV9,TRBJ1-1,CASSPRQGMNTEAFF
TRBV6-4,TRBJ2-2,CASKPDRNTGELFF
TRBV6-5,TRBJ1-1,CASSKGGWTEAFF
TRBV2,TRBJ2-1,CASTGLAGPNEQFF
TRBV28,TRBJ2-7,CASSPLAEPSLYEQYF
TRBV29-1,TRBJ2-2,CSVVPGSSTGELFF
TRBV6-1,TRBJ2-1,CASSEEGQGARGKIF
TRBV28,TRBJ1-5,CASSFYPNQPQHF
TRBV6-1,TRBJ1-3,CASSVRRGTAGFSGNTIYF
TRBV7-3,TRBJ2-2,CASSPLGQGWGELFF
TRBV5-1,TRBJ2-4,CASSLEVGGAKNIQYF
TRBV27,TRBJ2-7,CASGTSGTESYEQYF
TRBV5-5,TRBJ2-1,CASSLSEAPVPYNEQFF
TRBV9,TRBJ2-1,CASSVDPTGSYNEQFF
TRBV28,TRBJ1-2,CASSLMGGQGYGYTF
TRBV11-2,TRBJ2-3,CASSLGAGRSTDTQYF
TRBV29-1,TRBJ1-2,CSVDRGEYNGYTF
TRBV4-3,TRBJ2-3,CASSQMGQGPDTQYF
TRBV5-1,TRBJ2-7,CASRTSGRSGRGYEQYF
TRBV5-1,TRBJ2-7,CASSWGFSDRGHEQYF
TRBV10-3,TRBJ2-7,CAISESEGGQGYEQYF
TRBV19,TRBJ1-1,CATRPSHAGTEAFF
TRBV28,TRBJ2-7,CASRVVASYEQYF
TRBV27,TRBJ1-2,CASSLGGVGGYTF
TRBV9,TRBJ1-1,CASSAGPNTEAFF
TRBV28,TRBJ1-5,CSALERPPQPQHF
TRBV9,TRBJ1-3,CASSVDGGNTIYF
TRBV5-1,TRBJ2-2,CASSFELASTGELFF
TRBV4-2,TRBJ2-3,CASSQDVRASGNTDAQYF
TRBV4-3,TRBJ1-6,CASSQEGQVNSPLHF
TRBV7-9,TRBJ2-1,CASSLGTGGSYNEQFF
TRBV5-6,TRBJ1-1,CASSLGQGGVAVGAFF
TRBV7-6,TRBJ2-1,CASSLVQGANSYNEQFF
TRBV5-1,TRBJ1-1,CASSSDRSGSTEAFF
TRBV5-1,TRBJ2-3,CASSLSGRRGGGVDTQYF
TRBV7-9,TRBJ2-2,CASTLGWGSGTGELFF
TRBV6-5,TRBJ2-7,CASSGHLSSYEQYF
TRBV5-4,TRBJ1-1,CASSLNSMNTEAFF
TRBV21-1,TRBJ1-5,CASSKGHSNQPQHF
TRBV25-1,TRBJ2-7,CASRPRDSRYEQYF
TRBV11-3,TRBJ2-7,CASSLGGLRDGTYEQYF
TRBV10-3,TRBJ1-5,CAISESGVSQPQHF
TRBV7-6,TRBJ2-7,CASSPSEYYEQYF
TRBV6-5,TRBJ1-6,CASSYVQGISPLHF
TRBV27,TRBJ2-7,CASSSSTGGDEQYF
TRBV5-1,TRBJ1-1,CASSTDNVNTEAFF
TRBV20-1,TRBJ2-7,CSAYSYEQYF
TRBV23-1,TRBJ1-1,CASRLPISKTGRSTEAFF
TRBV5-1,TRBJ1-4,CASSLDGQHSNEKLFF
TRBV9,TRBJ2-5,CASSGLRGGETQYF
TRBV9,TRBJ2-7,CASSAEETVHEQYF
TRBV28,TRBJ2-2,CASSLFERSTGELFF
TRBV6-1,TRBJ1-1,CASSEASVGGFNTEAFF
TRBV6-5,TRBJ1-1,CASSPRTQNTEAFF
TRBV5-1,TRBJ1-2,CASSSLSRTGSGYTF
TRBV11-2,TRBJ2-5,CASTGLAGAQETQYF
TRBV4-3,TRBJ2-7,CASSPDSLSYEQYF
TRBV5-6,TRBJ2-7,CASSSTGRYEQYF
TRBV7-6,TRBJ1-2,CASSGRNYGYTF